In its sample, the clone carrying this T cell receptor beta chain was seen a few times. As yet, its antigen is unknown. The sample belongs to a study of T cell repertoires in cytomegalovirus infection. Study information: Public TCR beta signatures were indicative of both CMV infection and a matching HLA type. General study findings and limits: Frequencies of public TCR beta families were cumulated, and this identified carriers of CMV plus the relevant HLA.

Trimming left V 3 bases short and J 3 bases short, with 12 bases between. The germline V gene has CDR1 MGHDK and CDR2 SYGVNS. This CDR3 is 14 amino acids long. TCRdb reprocessed the reads via MiXCR and lists one record per CDR3 protein. The sample lists 450,000 to 550,000 distinct CDR3 sequences; more than 15% were seen once. Sequenced sample: CD8+ T cells from PBMCs. This chain links TRBV25-1 with TRBJ2-7; D possibly corresponds to TRBD2 (6 bases). The receptor was isolated from a human donor in good health (CMV status not recorded). Some clones in this sample may be carry-over from other donors' samples. The CDR3 coding sequence is TGTGCCAGCAGTGACCAGGGCGGGGACTACGAGCAGTACTTC. Protein sequence: CASSDQGGDYEQYF.